This TCR beta chain comes out of a study of T cell clones after liver transplantation. Study-level information: Graft-donor-reactive sequences were compared with third-party-reactive TCRbeta sequences from pre-transplant mixed lymphocyte reactions. Blood was drawn pre-transplant, before withdrawal, and after full or failed withdrawal.

Unstimulated PBMCs were sorted into CD3+CD4+ and CD3+CD8+ populations. This clone was recorded many times. TCRdb keeps only in-frame clones here, not all; method: immunoSEQ multiplex PCR. This table holds about 71,000 clones, roughly 80% found once. J lost 1 base, V lost 5 bases, and 11 bases had no gene match. CDR3 length equals 16 residues. Germline V gene data show CDR1 as SQVTM and CDR2 as ANQGSEA. Material: CD4+ T cells from blood, obtained 12 months after liver transplant. V and J are TRBV29-1 and TRBJ1-1; the match to TRBD1 covers 9 bases. The TCR comes from a human patient who received a liver transplant. Among the T cells, some may be from the graft donor. This CDR3 is CSVPALPGQGNTEAFF. The CDR3 region has the DNA TGCAGCGTTCCGGCACTTCCGGGACAGGGGAACACTGAAGCTTTCTTT.